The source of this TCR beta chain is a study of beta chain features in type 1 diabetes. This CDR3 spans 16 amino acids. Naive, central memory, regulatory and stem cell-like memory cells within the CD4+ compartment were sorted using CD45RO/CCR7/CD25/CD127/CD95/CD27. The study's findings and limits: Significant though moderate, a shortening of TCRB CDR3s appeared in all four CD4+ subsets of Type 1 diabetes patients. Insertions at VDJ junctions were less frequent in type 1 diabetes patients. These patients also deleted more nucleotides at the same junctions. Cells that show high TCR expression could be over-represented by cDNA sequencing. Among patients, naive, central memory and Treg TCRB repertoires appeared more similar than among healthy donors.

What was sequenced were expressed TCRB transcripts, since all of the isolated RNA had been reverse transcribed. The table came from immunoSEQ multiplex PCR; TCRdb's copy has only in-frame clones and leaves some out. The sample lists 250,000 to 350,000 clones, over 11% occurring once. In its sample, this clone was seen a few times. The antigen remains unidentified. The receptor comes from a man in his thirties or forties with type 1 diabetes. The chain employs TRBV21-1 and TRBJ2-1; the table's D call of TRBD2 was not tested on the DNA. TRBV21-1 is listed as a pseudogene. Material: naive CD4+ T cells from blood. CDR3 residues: CASSKGGLPSYNEQFF. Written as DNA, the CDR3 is TGTGCCAGCAGCAAAGGTGGACTACCTTCCTACAATGAGCAGTTCTTC.